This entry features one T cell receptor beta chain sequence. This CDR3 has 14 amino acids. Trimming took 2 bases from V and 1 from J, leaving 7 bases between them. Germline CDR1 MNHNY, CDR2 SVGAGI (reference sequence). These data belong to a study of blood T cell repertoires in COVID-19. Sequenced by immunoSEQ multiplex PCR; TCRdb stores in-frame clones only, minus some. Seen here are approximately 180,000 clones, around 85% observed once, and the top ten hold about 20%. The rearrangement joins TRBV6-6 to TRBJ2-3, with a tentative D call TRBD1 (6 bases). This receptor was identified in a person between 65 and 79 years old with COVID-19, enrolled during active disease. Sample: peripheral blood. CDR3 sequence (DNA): TGTGCCAGCAGTTACAGGACAGGCACAGATACGCAGTATTTT. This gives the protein CASSYRTGTDTQYF.